This entry lists 15 T cell receptor beta chains sequenced from one sample in a study of OX40 agonist ivuxolimab in advanced cancers. Library construction relied on the immunoSEQ multiplex PCR assay. TCRdb holds this immuneACCESS table with in-frame rearrangements only. Some clones are missing; in checked studies, unresolved V genes explain under half, and the rest has no known cause. Here the sample has 85,000 to 100,000 clones; around 85% occur a single time. The ten most abundant clones make up 3.5% to 4.5% of the sample. The starting material was CD4+ or CD8+ T cells sorted from blood, obtained in a trial of the OX40 agonist ivuxolimab. These receptors were obtained from an adult with an advanced solid tumor such as melanoma, head and neck, liver or kidney cancer.

The genes are TRBV25-1 and TRBJ2-5; D call uncertain. V was cut by 5 bases and J by 7 bases, with 11 bases left in between. The CDR3 consists of 12 residues. Germline CDR1 reads MGHDK; CDR2 reads SYGVNS. CDR3 bases: TGTGCCAGCAGTTCAGGCGCAGGGACCCAGTACTTC. It codes for CASSSGAGTQYF.

V usage is TRBV2 and J usage is TRBJ1-4; D gene ambiguous. Germline V lookup: CDR1 SNHLY, CDR2 FYNNEI. This CDR3 spans 11 amino acids. V lost 3 bases, J lost 8 bases, and 4 bases lay in between. Here the CDR3 reads CASSEDEKLFF. The DNA for the CDR3 is TGTGCCAGCAGTGAGGACGAAAAACTGTTTTTT.

The chain recombines TRBV10-3 with TRBJ1-4; D uncertain. This CDR3 is 13 amino acids long. The ends were cut back, 2 bases at V and 3 bases at J, with 4 bases in the middle. The germline V gene encodes CDR1 ENHRY and CDR2 SYGVKD. CDR3 region: CAISEPANEKLFF. CDR3 nucleotides: TGTGCCATCAGTGAGCCAGCTAATGAAAAACTGTTTTTT.

The chain joins TRBV7-2 to TRBJ2-1; possibly TRBD2 for D (5 bases). Trimming cost V 5 bases and J 8 bases, with 16 bases left between them. This CDR3 is 14 amino acids long. Germline CDR1 and CDR2: SGHTA and FQGNSA. The CDR3 DNA reads as TGTGCCAGCAGCGGAACGTGGGGAGTCTATGAGCAGTTCTTC. Translation: CASSGTWGVYEQFF.

This rearrangement joins TRBV11-2 to TRBJ1-2; 8 bases are shared with TRBD1. Trimming cost V 4 bases and J 3 bases; bases outside gene matches: 10. Germline values: CDR1 SGHAT, CDR2 FQNNGV. The CDR3 loop spans 16 amino acids. CDR3 loop: CASSSLRTGRDYGYTF. The CDR3 bases are TGTGCCAGCAGCTCTCTACGGACAGGGAGGGACTATGGCTACACCTTC.

This sequence joins TRBV10-3 and TRBJ2-3; TRBD1 matches 7 bases. Germline V gene data show CDR1 as ENHRY and CDR2 as SYGVKD. Unmatched junction bases numbered 3, after V lost 3 bases and J lost 3 bases. The CDR3 totals 14 residues. The CDR3 reads CAISEQGKTDTQYF. The CDR3 DNA reads as TGTGCCATCAGTGAACAGGGGAAGACAGATACGCAGTATTTT.

The chain uses TRBV30 and TRBJ2-3; D perhaps matches TRBD2 (6 bases). Germline V lookup: CDR1 GTSNPN, CDR2 SVGIG (reference sequence). CDR3 size: 15 residues. V gave up 5 bases and J gave up 6 bases, with 21 bases separating them. The CDR3 DNA is TGTGCCTGGGGGGGACCCGCTATGGGGGGTGATACGCAGTATTTT. Amino acids: CAWGGPAMGGDTQYF.

The sample holds one count of this clone. The CDR3 sequence is CASSTGQGGFGELFF. CDR3 sequence (DNA): TGCGCCAGCAGCACCGGACAGGGGGGTTTCGGGGAGCTGTTTTTT. The chain joins TRBV5-1 to TRBJ2-2; 10 bases agree with TRBD1. Trimming cost V 4 bases and J 7 bases; bases outside gene matches: 7. Per the germline V gene, CDR1 is SGHRS and CDR2 is YFSETQ. CDR3 length: 15 amino acids.

V gene TRBV30 combines with J gene TRBJ1-6, with D uncertain. The CDR3 has 17 residues. The V gene's germline CDR1 is GTSNPN and CDR2 SVGIG (reference sequence). Trimming removed 5 bases at V and 16 bases at J, with 33 bases between. CDR3 DNA sequence: TGTGCCTGGGCCTTTCACCTTGACCGATCCGGAACCGGGCCTCTCCACTTT. Its translation: CAWAFHLDRSGTGPLHF.

The V call is TRBV11-1, the J call TRBJ2-3; 10 bases are a match to TRBD2. The CDR3 contains 18 residues. The junction had 9 bases not matched to a gene; V was cut back by 1 base and J by 2 bases. Germline assignment: CDR1 SGHAT and CDR2 FQDESV (reference sequence). The CDR3 spells CASSLERGLAKLTDTQYF. The CDR3, as DNA: TGTGCCAGCAGCTTAGAACGGGGACTAGCGAAACTCACAGATACGCAGTATTTT.

The chain carries TRBV7-8 and TRBJ2-7; D gene ambiguous. The V gene lost 2 bases and the J gene lost 4 bases, with 12 bases spanning the gap. Germline loops: CDR1 SGHVS, CDR2 FQNEAQ. The CDR3 extends over 14 amino acids. CDR3 sequence: CASSLRVNRYEQYF. The CDR3, as DNA: TGTGCCAGCAGCTTACGGGTAAATAGGTACGAGCAGTACTTC.

CDR3 in amino acids: CASSQPAVRYGYTF. The CDR3 DNA sequence: TGTGCCAGCAGCCAGCCGGCCGTAAGATATGGCTACACCTTC. The V call is TRBV7-8, the J call TRBJ1-2; D ambiguous. CDR3 length: 14 amino acids. V was cut by 5 bases and J by 5 bases, with 15 bases left in between. The germline CDR1 and CDR2 sequences are SGHVS and FQNEAQ.

The chain recombines TRBV6-1 with TRBJ1-2; no firm D call. This CDR3 region has 14 residues. The V gene's germline CDR1 is MNHNS and CDR2 SASEGT. V lost 10 bases and J lost 0, with 15 bases in between. This chain's CDR3 is CATQRFPANYGYTF. The CDR3 nucleotides are TGTGCCACCCAAAGATTCCCAGCTAACTATGGCTACACCTTC.

V and J are TRBV6-5 and TRBJ2-7; D remains ambiguous. This CDR3 is 13 amino acids long. Germline CDR1 reads MNHEY; CDR2 reads SVGAGI. V dropped 2 bases and J dropped 1 base, with 6 bases sitting between them. In DNA, the CDR3 is TGTGCCAGCAGTTACGGGATTTCCTACGAGCAGTACTTC. Its translation is CASSYGISYEQYF.

The chain links TRBV5-6 to TRBJ2-5, with 8 bases identical to TRBD2. The germline V gene encodes CDR1 SGHDT and CDR2 YYEEEE. V lost 1 base, J lost 5 bases, and 7 bases stayed unmatched. The CDR3 has 15 residues. In DNA, the CDR3 is TGTGCCAGCAGCTTGTCCCCGGGAGGGGATGAGACCCAGTACTTC. Translated: CASSLSPGGDETQYF. Full variable domain (missing parts from reference TRBV5-6 and TRBJ2-5): DAGVTQSPTHLIKTRGQQVTLRCSPKSGHDTVSWYQQALGQGPQFIFQYYEEEERQRGNFPDRFSGHQFPNYSSELNVNALLLGDSALYLCASSLSPGGDETQYFGPGTRLLVL.